The TCR beta chain described here comes from a study of T cells in Graves' hyperthyroidism and ophthalmopathy. Researchers barred patients who had uncontrolled infection, other autoimmune disease, pregnancy or lactation. TCR beta CDR3 sequences were amplified from RNA transcripts. The HTBI primer set served for first-round RT-PCR of the TCR CDR3. TCRdb reanalysed the multiplex PCR reads using MiXCR and keeps one entry per CDR3 protein. The data show over 700,000 distinct CDR3 sequences, about 19% seen once. This clonotype was picked up many times. Its matching antigen is unknown. Sequence at one end of the junction differs from germline and may be a read error. Study outcomes and limitations: Ophthalmopathy was separated from stable hyperthyroidism by a 13 V-J model.

Germline V gene sequence: CDR1 SGHRS, CDR2 YFSETQ. This CDR3 has 14 residues. This TCR was sampled from a woman between 45 and 60 years old with Graves' hyperthyroidism that later progressed to Graves' ophthalmopathy. This sequence joins TRBV5-1 and TRBJ2-2; possibly TRBD1 for D (6 bases). Sequencing was carried out using blood. The CDR3 spells CASSLDRNTGELFF. The CDR3 DNA is TGTGCCAGCAGCTTGGACAGAAACACCGGGGAGCTGTTTTTT. Full variable domain (rest looked up from reference TRBV5-1 and TRBJ2-2): KAGVTQTPRYLIKTRGQQVTLSCSPISGHRSVSWYQQTPGQGLQFLFEYFSETQRNKGNFPGRFSGRQFSNSRSEMNVSTLELGDSALYLCASSLDRNTGELFFGEGSRLTVL.